The 32 T cell receptor beta chains in this list originate from one sample, sequenced in a study of T-cell memory formation after mild COVID-19 listed by TCRdb under 2021. The method was 5' RACE. For sequencing, an Illumina NovaSeq 6000 was employed. TCRdb trimmed public reads at Q25 via fastp, called clones via MiXCR and kept in-frame beta chains. Entries that share a CDR3 protein sequence are merged under the most common genes and DNA. The sample profile shows about half a million distinct CDR3 sequences; 15% to 20% of them were found once. The ten largest clonotypes hold approximately 13% of the sample. Sequencing was carried out using PBMCs or a T cell subset sorted from them (not recorded which). Receptor source: an adult woman who had mild COVID-19 (a few samples of this study predate the infection). The sample titles of this study are shuffled in the database, so cell type and time point are left out; the donor was told from shared clones.

Only one count was recorded for this clonotype. The V call is TRBV7-6, the J call TRBJ2-1, with 11 bases matching TRBD2. Germline V gives CDR1 SGHVS, CDR2 FNYEAQ. Germline trimming cut 4 bases from V and 9 bases from J; bases unmatched to any gene: 11. The CDR3 has 16 amino acids. Here the CDR3 DNA reads TGTGCCAGCAGCTCCGCCGGGACTAGCGGAGGCGGTGAGCAGTTCTTC. This codes for CASSSAGTSGGGEQFF.

This clonotype was recorded at least ten times. The chain employs TRBV7-2 and TRBJ1-3; D is perhaps TRBD1 (5 bases). Per the germline V gene, CDR1 is SGHTA and CDR2 is FQGNSA. V was pared by 2 bases and J by 2 bases, with 16 bases between. The CDR3 spans 17 residues. The CDR3 reads CASSLRVRGRAGNTIYF. In DNA form, the CDR3 reads TGTGCCAGCAGCTTAAGAGTAAGGGGTCGCGCTGGAAACACCATATATTTT.

The chain uses TRBV7-2 and TRBJ2-7; D is uncertain. This CDR3 contains 14 residues. Germline lookup yields CDR1 SGHTA and CDR2 FQGNSA. The germline V and J ends were trimmed by 2 bases and 2 bases, with 10 bases remaining between them. The CDR3 region has the DNA TGTGCCAGCAGCTTATTTGACGGCCCCTACGAGCAGTACTTC. It specifies CASSLFDGPYEQYF.

The CDR3 region is CASSQASVQSYGYTF. The CDR3 coding sequence is TGTGCCAGCAGCCAAGCGTCGGTCCAGAGCTATGGCTACACCTTC. The chain couples TRBV3-1 to TRBJ1-2, with D hard to call. Trimming left V 1 base short and J 4 bases short, with 13 bases between. The CDR3 is made up of 15 amino acids. Germline CDR1 reads LGHDT; CDR2 reads YNNKEL (reference sequence).

The gene calls are TRBV6-1 and TRBJ2-2, with 13 bases identical to TRBD2. The germline V gene encodes CDR1 MNHNS and CDR2 SASEGT. There are 14 residues in the CDR3. Losses at the gene ends were 8 bases for V and 6 bases for J; bases not matched to a gene: 3. In DNA, the CDR3 is TGTGCCAGCGGACTAGCGGGAGAGGCCGGGGAGCTGTTTTTT. Translation: CASGLAGEAGELFF.

V gene TRBV12-3 or TRBV12-4 combines with J gene TRBJ1-2; D not resolved. Trimming cost V 5 bases and J 2 bases, with 21 bases left between them. The CDR3 length is 17 residues. CDR3 bases: TGTGCCAGCAGTCCCAACCTCGCCGGCCCGACCAACTATGGCTACACCTTC. The encoded protein is CASSPNLAGPTNYGYTF.

This clonotype was picked up a small number of times. The rearrangement joins TRBV9 to TRBJ2-1; possible D gene TRBD1, 5 bases. The CDR3 is 14 amino acids. Germline CDR1 reads SGDLS; CDR2 reads YYNGEE. Trimming took off 0 bases at V and 6 bases at J, with 10 bases between the two ends. The DNA for the CDR3 is TGTGCCAGCAGCGTAGGGGGCTTCGGCAATGAGCAGTTCTTC. Its protein is CASSVGGFGNEQFF.

This chain's CDR3 is CASSLTPPGQGAFF. CDR3 nucleotide sequence: TGTGCCAGCAGTTTAACCCCCCCGGGACAGGGGGCTTTCTTT. The rearrangement joins TRBV12-3 or TRBV12-4 to TRBJ1-1, with TRBD1 matching over 10 bases. CDR3 length: 14 residues. V shed 2 bases and J 11 bases; nucleotides not matched to a gene: 8.

The V call is TRBV4-2, the J call TRBJ2-2, with no clear D. The CDR3 loop spans 17 amino acids. Trimming stripped 0 bases from V and 1 base from J, with 12 bases between. Germline values: CDR1 LGHNA, CDR2 YNFKEQ. CDR3 nucleotides: TGTGCCAGCAGCCAAGATCAAGGCTTACTGAACACCGGGGAGCTGTTTTTT. Protein product: CASSQDQGLLNTGELFF.

This clonotype was counted between two and nine times. This sequence joins TRBV27 and TRBJ1-1; the D is unclear. V lost 8 bases to trimming and J lost 5 bases, with 12 bases between them. Germline lookup yields CDR1 MNHEY and CDR2 SMNVEV (reference sequence). This CDR3 has 12 amino acids. The CDR3 bases are TGTGCCAGCTCTGACCGTCGGACTGAAGCTTTCTTT. Its protein product is CASSDRRTEAFF.

This clonotype was found a few times. The DNA is left out, because the CDR3 cannot be placed on it with certainty; the CDR3 is given as TCRdb lists it. The rearrangement uses TRBV12-3 or TRBV12-4 and TRBJ1-5; the D segment call TRBD1 is taken from the table without a DNA check. Including both end residues, the CDR3 is 15 amino acids long. The CDR3 sequence is CASSSSTGGFQPQHF.

The CDR3 is CASSHDSLNTEAFF. CDR3 nucleotides: TGTGCCAGCAGCCATGACAGTCTGAACACTGAAGCTTTCTTT. The rearrangement joins TRBV4-2 to TRBJ1-1; D may be TRBD1 (5 bases). This CDR3 is 14 amino acids long. Trimming stripped 3 bases from V and 0 bases from J, with 8 bases between. Germline CDR1 is LGHNA and CDR2 is YNFKEQ.

The CDR3 sequence is CASSFRGQPQHF. CDR3 nucleotides: TGTGCCAGCAGTTTCAGGGGGCAGCCCCAGCATTTT. J is TRBJ1-5 and V is TRBV12-3 or TRBV12-4; 7 nucleotides align to TRBD1. The CDR3 is 12 residues long. J gave up 7 bases and V 3 bases, and 0 bases lay outside the gene matches.

The chain employs TRBV5-1 and TRBJ2-2; 8 bases align to TRBD2. The V and J ends lost 0 bases and 1 base, in that order; junction bases with no gene match: 5. The CDR3 consists of 17 residues. Looked up from germline, CDR1 is SGHRS and CDR2 is YFSETQ. Here the CDR3 reads CASSLEVSGVNTGELFF. DNA of the CDR3: TGCGCCAGCAGCTTGGAAGTTAGCGGGGTGAACACCGGGGAGCTGTTTTTT.

This clonotype was counted a few times. This chain links TRBV29-1 with TRBJ2-7; D gene unclear. The V end lost 2 bases, the J end lost 0 bases, and 11 bases lay between the germline ends. CDR1 and CDR2 from the germline V gene are SQVTM and ANQGSEA. The CDR3 length is 14 residues. Written as DNA, the CDR3 is TGCAGCGTTGAATGGGCGGATAACTCCTACGAGCAGTACTTC. Amino acids: CSVEWADNSYEQYF.

The chain carries TRBV7-7 and TRBJ2-1; D is perhaps TRBD1 (5 bases). The V gene's germline CDR1 is SSHAT and CDR2 FNYEAQ (reference sequence). The V and J ends lost 1 base and 0 bases respectively, with 7 bases between them. The CDR3 contains 15 residues. The CDR3 spells CASSLGGLSYNEQFF. The CDR3 DNA is TGTGCCAGCAGCTTAGGGGGCCTCTCCTACAATGAGCAGTTCTTC. Full variable domain (remainder filled in from reference TRBV7-7 and TRBJ2-1): GAGVSQSPRYKVTKRGQDVTLRCDPISSHATLYWYQQALGQGPEFLTYFNYEAQPDKSGLPSDRFSAERPEGSISTLTIQRTEQRDSAMYRCASSLGGLSYNEQFFGPGTRLTVL.

The rearrangement joins TRBV12-3 or TRBV12-4 to TRBJ2-7; TRBD2 aligns across 9 bases. The CDR3 spans 14 residues. V was pared by 8 bases and J by 6 bases, with 11 bases of the junction left unmatched. CDR3 sequence: CASRVAGALGEQYF. DNA for the CDR3: TGTGCCAGCCGAGTAGCGGGAGCTCTCGGCGAGCAGTACTTC.

The V call is TRBV7-2, the J call TRBJ2-7; TRBD2 aligns across 8 bases. The V gene's germline CDR1 is SGHTA and CDR2 FQGNSA. V was pared by 4 bases and J by 2 bases, with 10 bases of the junction left unmatched. CDR3 size: 16 residues. CDR3 loop: CASSSRAASGPYEQYF. CDR3 bases: TGTGCCAGCAGCTCCCGGGCGGCTAGCGGGCCCTACGAGCAGTACTTC.

This clonotype was detected a few times. The chain uses TRBV28 and TRBJ2-2; D may be TRBD1 (5 bases). V was cut by 6 bases and J by 6 bases, with 17 bases left in between. The CDR3 runs to 15 residues. Germline loops: CDR1 MDHEN, CDR2 SYDVKM. The DNA of the CDR3 is TGTGCCAGCAGGTCAGGGTCGGGTCGCTCCGGGGAGCTGTTTTTT. Translating gives CASRSGSGRSGELFF.

The rearrangement uses TRBV24-1 and TRBJ2-4, with 7 nucleotides matching TRBD2. Trimming cost V 3 bases and J 8 bases; bases outside gene matches: 6. The V gene's germline CDR1 is KGHDR and CDR2 SFDVKD. The CDR3 is 14 residues long. The DNA for the CDR3 is TGTGCCACCAGTGATGGGGCGGGAGCGGACATTCAGTACTTC. It is translated as CATSDGAGADIQYF.

This clonotype was recorded at least ten times. The chain carries TRBV7-9 and TRBJ2-1; 7 bases fit TRBD1. There are 14 residues in the CDR3. Germline values: CDR1 SEHNR, CDR2 FQNEAQ (reference sequence). After removal of 5 bases from V and 6 bases from J, the junction contained 7 bases not matched to a gene. The CDR3 protein is CASSPRQGANEQFF. CDR3 coding DNA: TGTGCCAGCAGCCCGAGACAGGGAGCCAATGAGCAGTTCTTC.

The chain recombines TRBV4-2 with TRBJ2-4; D is perhaps TRBD2 (5 bases). Trimming shortened V by 6 bases and J by 0 bases, and 12 bases separated the two germline ends. The CDR3 length is 15 residues. Germline CDR1 is LGHNA and CDR2 is YNFKEQ. The CDR3 reads CASRGEVLAKNIQYF. In nucleotides, the CDR3 is TGTGCCAGCAGGGGAGAGGTGCTAGCCAAAAACATTCAGTACTTC.

This chain links TRBV20-1 with TRBJ2-1; 7 nucleotides align to TRBD1. The V gene's germline CDR1 is DFQATT and CDR2 SNEGSKA (reference sequence). With V trimmed by 6 bases and J by 6 bases, 8 bases remained unmatched. The CDR3 has 13 residues. The CDR3 protein is CSASGTVANEQFF. CDR3 nucleotides: TGCAGTGCCTCCGGGACAGTAGCCAATGAGCAGTTCTTC.

The J gene is TRBJ2-1, the V gene TRBV4-3, with 12 bases fitting TRBD2. This CDR3 has 15 residues. V shed 1 base and J 6 bases; nucleotides not matched to a gene: 1. CDR1 and CDR2 (germline): LGHNA, YSLEER. In nucleotides, the CDR3 is TGCGCCAGCAGCCAAGCGACTAGCGGGAGCAATGAGCAGTTCTTC. This translates into CASSQATSGSNEQFF.

V is TRBV10-3 and J is TRBJ1-2, with unresolved D. The germline V gene has CDR1 ENHRY and CDR2 SYGVKD. This CDR3 has 13 residues. V dropped 10 bases and J dropped 4 bases, with 16 bases sitting between them. The CDR3 DNA reads TGTGCCACCTCTAATAGCGAACTCTATGGCTACACCTTC. Translation gives CATSNSELYGYTF.

There are a few counts of this clonotype. This sequence joins TRBV2 and TRBJ2-7; unclear D gene. Germline values: CDR1 SNHLY, CDR2 FYNNEI. V was shortened by 5 bases and J by 2 bases, with 13 bases between the two germline ends. This CDR3 is 14 amino acids long. CDR3 nucleotide sequence: TGTGCCAGCAGTCCTAGGGTATCCGCCTACGAGCAGTACTTC. Translated: CASSPRVSAYEQYF.

The V and J genes are TRBV5-8 and TRBJ2-5; D may be TRBD1 (5 bases). CDR3 length equals 13 residues. Trimming pared 0 bases from V and 6 bases from J, leaving 9 bases between. Germline values: CDR1 SGHTS, CDR2 YDEGEE. The CDR3 coding sequence is TGTGCCAGCAGCTTGGCAGGGCGACAGACCCAGTACTTC. Residues: CASSLAGRQTQYF.

This clonotype was found many times. J is TRBJ2-5 and V is TRBV10-3; weak D call: TRBD2 (6 bases). Germline V gene sequence: CDR1 ENHRY, CDR2 SYGVKD. The CDR3 consists of 14 residues. V dropped 4 bases and J dropped 1 base, with 10 bases sitting between them. The CDR3 sequence is CAISVGGPQETQYF. The CDR3 DNA sequence: TGTGCCATCAGTGTGGGGGGTCCCCAAGAGACCCAGTACTTC.

Only a few counts were recorded for this clonotype. V and J are TRBV12-3 or TRBV12-4 and TRBJ1-5, with D perhaps TRBD1 (6 bases). This CDR3 is 14 amino acids long. Trimming took off 5 bases at V and 3 bases at J, with 11 bases between the two ends. CDR3 in amino acids: CASSPDRNNQPQHF. For the CDR3, the DNA is TGTGCCAGCAGTCCCGACAGGAACAATCAGCCCCAGCATTTT.

In this sample, this clonotype turned up once. V and J are TRBV6-5 and TRBJ1-1, with 7 bases matching TRBD1. This CDR3 region has 13 residues. Per the germline V gene, CDR1 is MNHEY and CDR2 is SVGAGI. Trimming took 8 bases from V and 1 from J; bases not matched to a gene: 4. The CDR3 protein is CASLGTANTEAFF. CDR3 DNA: TGTGCCAGCCTCGGGACAGCGAACACTGAAGCTTTCTTT.

The chain employs TRBV12-3 or TRBV12-4 and TRBJ1-1; weak D call: TRBD1 (5 bases). Trimming left V 4 bases short and J 8 bases short, with 17 bases between. This CDR3 contains 14 residues. The DNA of the CDR3 is TGTGCCAGCAGTTACGGTTCAGGGATACTCGAAGCTTTCTTT. Translated: CASSYGSGILEAFF.

J is TRBJ2-7 and V is TRBV2, with D unclear. CDR1 and CDR2 from the germline V gene are SNHLY and FYNNEI. V was clipped by 2 bases and J by 7 bases, with 9 bases between them. The CDR3 totals 12 residues. The CDR3 is CASSESLQEQYF. The CDR3, as DNA: TGTGCCAGCAGTGAAAGCTTGCAGGAGCAGTACTTC.